The sequence of this T cell receptor beta chain was determined in a study of Ad26.COV2.S vaccination and SARS-CoV-2 variants. Broader study findings: People given the vaccine had a wider spike-specific TCR breadth than placebo recipients did. Placebo and vaccine recipients had non-spike TCR breadth that was similar.

The method was immunoSEQ multiplex PCR; TCRdb's version includes in-frame clones alone and lacks a portion of them. The repertoire holds roughly 510,000 clones, with roughly 85% as singletons. As to this clone: Its antigen is undetermined.

The ends were cut back, 6 bases at V and 9 bases at J, with 6 bases in the middle. The CDR3 spans 10 residues. Treatment here: some 20 received Ad26.COV2.S at low or high dose, single or two shots; 5 received placebo; per-sample allocation not given. Sampling occurred on day 63 after the first vaccine or placebo injection. Ad26.COV2.S expressed prefusion-stabilized spike from the original Wuhan strain. Sequenced material: peripheral blood, taken in a trial of Ad26.COV2.S vaccine versus placebo. The receptor comes from a person between 18 and 65 years old who received the Ad26.COV2.S COVID-19 vaccine or a placebo. This chain joins TRBV12-3 or TRBV12-4 and TRBJ2-1, with D hard to call. The CDR3 nucleotides are TGTGCCAGCAGCTTGCTTGAGCAGTTCTTC. The encoded protein is CASSLLEQFF.